The 12 T cell receptor beta chains given below trace back to one sample, sequenced in a study of blood T cell repertoires in COVID-19. Here immunoSEQ multiplex PCR was the method, and the copy in TCRdb shows in-frame clones only, minus some. Of 200,000 to 250,000 clones listed, around 88% are singletons. Sequencing was performed on peripheral blood. The receptor source for this set is a woman in her 30s who had recovered from COVID-19.

This chain connects TRBV7-9 to TRBJ1-2, with D perhaps matching TRBD1 (6 bases). The CDR3 contains 17 residues. Trimming cost V 0 bases and J 5 bases, with 19 bases left between them. Germline V CDR1 and CDR2: SEHNR, FQNEAQ (reference sequence). The CDR3 loop is CASSLAVGAPPYYGYTF. Written as DNA, the CDR3 is TGTGCCAGCAGCTTAGCGGTGGGGGCCCCTCCTTATTATGGCTACACCTTC.

J is TRBJ1-1 and V is TRBV2, with D unresolved. The CDR3 runs 13 residues. Germline lookup yields CDR1 SNHLY and CDR2 FYNNEI. Between the trimmed V and J ends, which lost 7 bases and 4 bases, there was a span of 13 bases. Written as DNA, the CDR3 is TGTGCCAGCAATGCCGACTTGGGCACTGAAGCTTTCTTT. It yields the protein CASNADLGTEAFF.

The chain couples TRBV25-1 to TRBJ2-3; D ambiguous. Between the trimmed V and J ends, which lost 7 bases and 6 bases, there was a span of 11 bases. CDR1 MGHDK and CDR2 SYGVNS come from the germline V gene. This CDR3 comprises 12 residues. CDR3 protein: CASNLDSDTQYF. The CDR3 nucleotides are TGTGCCAGCAATTTAGATAGCGATACGCAGTATTTT.

This CDR3 is CASSSGGRETQYF. CDR3 bases: TGTGCCAGCAGTAGTGGGGGCAGGGAGACCCAGTACTTC. This chain joins TRBV12-3 or TRBV12-4 and TRBJ2-5, with D maybe TRBD1 (6 bases). This CDR3 is 13 amino acids long. Trimming stripped 5 bases from V and 5 bases from J, with 12 bases between.

This chain links TRBV19 with TRBJ1-6; 9 bases line up with TRBD1. Germline assignment: CDR1 LNHDA and CDR2 SQIVND (reference sequence). Trimming at V came to 0 bases and at J to 8 bases, leaving 2 bases not matched to a gene. The CDR3 is 15 amino acids. The CDR3 DNA follows: TGTGCCAGTAGTATAGAAGGGACAGGGCATTCACCCCTCCACTTT. Translating it yields CASSIEGTGHSPLHF.

The chain combines TRBV19 with TRBJ1-5; D not resolved. The CDR3 covers 13 residues. Deletions cut 6 bases from V and 5 bases from J, with 11 bases between. Per germline, CDR1 LNHDA and CDR2 SQIVND (reference sequence). The CDR3 protein is CASRNSGYQPQHF. The CDR3 nucleotides are TGTGCCAGTAGGAACAGCGGATATCAGCCCCAGCATTTT.

This clone was recorded once. The V call is TRBV4-2, the J call TRBJ2-7; 7 nucleotides align to TRBD1. J gave up 0 bases and V 2 bases, and 7 bases lay outside the gene matches. Germline V gives CDR1 LGHNA, CDR2 YNFKEQ. This CDR3 region has 16 residues. The DNA for the CDR3 is TGTGCCAGCAGCCAACCGGGACAGCTTGGCTCCTACGAGCAGTACTTC. As protein: CASSQPGQLGSYEQYF.

This clone was observed a few times. V usage is TRBV2 and J usage is TRBJ2-2; D possibly corresponds to TRBD1 (6 bases). Germline V gives CDR1 SNHLY, CDR2 FYNNEI. The CDR3 consists of 16 residues. Trimming left V 4 bases short and J 4 bases short, with 16 bases between. CDR3 loop: CASSVGQGSATGELFF. DNA of the CDR3: TGTGCCAGCAGTGTTGGCCAGGGGAGCGCCACCGGGGAGCTGTTTTTT.

A few counts support this clone. The V call is TRBV7-2, the J call TRBJ1-3; tentatively, D is TRBD1 (6 bases). Germline assignment: CDR1 SGHTA and CDR2 FQGNSA. Trimming left V 6 bases short and J 4 bases short, with 13 bases between. CDR3 length: 14 residues. The CDR3 protein is CASSPGTLGNTIYF. The CDR3 DNA reads as TGTGCCAGCAGTCCTGGGACACTAGGAAACACCATATATTTT.

The rearrangement links TRBV19 to TRBJ2-7; 10 nucleotides line up with TRBD1. Germline lookup yields CDR1 LNHDA and CDR2 SQIVND (reference sequence). Trimming at V came to 4 bases and at J to 5 bases, leaving 8 bases not matched to a gene. This CDR3 comprises 15 residues. The CDR3 sequence: CASSRDRGTPHEQYF. In DNA, the CDR3 is TGTGCCAGTAGTAGGGACAGGGGCACCCCCCACGAGCAGTACTTC.

This chain connects TRBV7-9 to TRBJ2-2; 10 nucleotides line up with TRBD1. The germline V gene encodes CDR1 SEHNR and CDR2 FQNEAQ (reference sequence). V shed 3 bases and J 3 bases; nucleotides not matched to a gene: 4. The CDR3 is 16 residues long. CDR3 DNA sequence: TGTGCCAGCAGCTTGGGACAGGGGATTTACACCGGGGAGCTGTTTTTT. Protein product: CASSLGQGIYTGELFF.

In its sample, this clone was seen once. J is TRBJ2-2 and V is TRBV7-8; 7 nucleotides match TRBD1. Looked up from germline, CDR1 is SGHVS and CDR2 is FQNEAQ. The V gene end was trimmed by 5 bases and the J gene end by 1 base; junction bases not matched to a gene: 4. The CDR3 contains 15 residues. The CDR3 is CASSGDSLNTGELFF. The CDR3 DNA follows: TGTGCCAGCAGCGGGGACAGCCTGAACACCGGGGAGCTGTTTTTT.